This is a list of T cell receptor beta chains from one sample in a study of Ad26.COV2.S vaccination and SARS-CoV-2 variants. Clones were sequenced by immunoSEQ multiplex PCR, and TCRdb holds only the in-frame ones, with some missing. The table lists about 350,000 clones, about 88% of them singletons, with about 10% in the top ten. The sequences come from peripheral blood, collected in a trial of Ad26.COV2.S vaccine versus placebo. The receptors here all came from a person aged 18-60 years who received the Ad26.COV2.S COVID-19 vaccine or a placebo. Each CDR3 is given with its conserved first and last residue. The order of the fields is J gene, V gene, CDR3 protein.

j_call: TRBJ2-3
v_call: TRBV4-2
cdr3_aa: CASSQSLMTDTQYF

j_call: TRBJ2-5
v_call: TRBV7-8
cdr3_aa: CASSLPRTGQETQYF

j_call: TRBJ1-4
v_call: TRBV3-1/TRBV3-2
cdr3_aa: CASSQRGLATNEKLFF

j_call: TRBJ2-7
v_call: TRBV6-2/TRBV6-3
cdr3_aa: CASSPGLIAGGWNFPNF

j_call: TRBJ2-5
v_call: TRBV4-2
cdr3_aa: CASSQGRGGDKETQYF

j_call: TRBJ2-5
v_call: TRBV5-5
cdr3_aa: CASSNGQGGKETQYF

j_call: TRBJ1-5
v_call: TRBV9
cdr3_aa: CASSIGQIGANQPQHF

j_call: TRBJ1-1
v_call: TRBV19
cdr3_aa: CASSIDPRRRGTEAFF

j_call: TRBJ2-1
v_call: TRBV6-5
cdr3_aa: CASTLAGAHNEQFF

j_call: TRBJ2-3
v_call: TRBV6-2/TRBV6-3
cdr3_aa: CASSYSKGEGPSTDTQYF

j_call: TRBJ1-2
v_call: TRBV29-1
cdr3_aa: CSVEAAGRRGYTF

j_call: TRBJ2-7
v_call: TRBV5-1
cdr3_aa: CASSLGGLAGGGSYEQYF

j_call: TRBJ1-1
v_call: TRBV24-1
cdr3_aa: CATSAGWDTEAFF

j_call: TRBJ2-3
v_call: TRBV19
cdr3_aa: CASMGLDTQYF

j_call: TRBJ2-5
v_call: TRBV4-2
cdr3_aa: CASSPGTTQETQYF

j_call: TRBJ1-3
v_call: TRBV28
cdr3_aa: CASSLTGGNTIYF

j_call: TRBJ2-1
v_call: TRBV7-2
cdr3_aa: CASSLGRTSYNEQFF

j_call: TRBJ2-7
v_call: TRBV7-2
cdr3_aa: CASSLEMVSYEQYF

j_call: TRBJ2-3
v_call: TRBV5-1
cdr3_aa: CASSSGRTDTQYF

j_call: TRBJ2-1
v_call: TRBV29-1
cdr3_aa: CSVERLGRNEQFF

j_call: TRBJ1-3
v_call: TRBV5-4
cdr3_aa: CATSPGTRSSGNTIYF

j_call: TRBJ1-3
v_call: TRBV6-5
cdr3_aa: CASRRGSSGNTIYF

j_call: TRBJ1-1
v_call: TRBV13
cdr3_aa: CASSPRGVNTEAFF

j_call: TRBJ2-3
v_call: TRBV7-8
cdr3_aa: CASSPSFTDTQYF

j_call: TRBJ1-2
v_call: TRBV28
cdr3_aa: CASTMAGGENYGYTF

j_call: TRBJ2-2
v_call: TRBV5-1
cdr3_aa: CASTNGDTSNTGELFF

j_call: TRBJ2-3
v_call: TRBV2
cdr3_aa: CASSELFAQYF

j_call: TRBJ1-5
v_call: TRBV28
cdr3_aa: CASTIYWGPQHF

j_call: TRBJ1-2
v_call: TRBV30
cdr3_aa: CASTGLSFYGYTF

j_call: TRBJ2-7
v_call: TRBV6-5
cdr3_aa: CASSQRESYEQYF

j_call: TRBJ2-3
v_call: TRBV19
cdr3_aa: CASSMELGFTDTQYF

j_call: TRBJ1-2
v_call: TRBV18
cdr3_aa: CASSPPGVYDRKYGYTF

j_call: TRBJ1-2
v_call: TRBV4-3
cdr3_aa: CASSLTGANYGYTF

j_call: TRBJ1-2
v_call: TRBV28
cdr3_aa: CASSRDQGNYGYTF

j_call: TRBJ2-7
v_call: TRBV7-8
cdr3_aa: CASSLGSRDYEQYF

j_call: TRBJ1-5
v_call: TRBV7-9
cdr3_aa: CASSRGLGQPQHF

j_call: TRBJ2-5
v_call: TRBV15
cdr3_aa: CATSRVGAGLTQETQYF

j_call: TRBJ2-7
v_call: TRBV4-1
cdr3_aa: CASSQVTGGYEQYF

j_call: TRBJ1-5
v_call: TRBV7-9
cdr3_aa: CASSLVGSDNQPQHF

j_call: TRBJ1-4
v_call: TRBV7-2
cdr3_aa: CASSLQGAGYEKLFF

j_call: TRBJ2-5
v_call: TRBV2
cdr3_aa: CASSVSPLTGVGETQYF

j_call: TRBJ2-6
v_call: TRBV4-1
cdr3_aa: CASSPGTREASGANVLTF

j_call: TRBJ2-7
v_call: TRBV18
cdr3_aa: CAASAGTLYEQYF

j_call: TRBJ1-3
v_call: TRBV7-3
cdr3_aa: CASSFKTGSGGGNTIYF

j_call: TRBJ2-7
v_call: TRBV6-4
cdr3_aa: CASTLYEQYF

j_call: TRBJ1-2
v_call: TRBV7-2
cdr3_aa: CASSLDMGAYGYTF

j_call: TRBJ1-1
v_call: TRBV12-3/TRBV12-4
cdr3_aa: CASSFGTEAFF

j_call: TRBJ2-5
v_call: TRBV4-3
cdr3_aa: CASSQLPLRRYRETQYF

j_call: TRBJ1-5
v_call: TRBV7-9
cdr3_aa: CASSSGELSNQPQHF

j_call: TRBJ2-7
v_call: TRBV24-1
cdr3_aa: CATSDLERGVQYF

j_call: TRBJ2-1
v_call: TRBV4-3
cdr3_aa: CASSQWDYQNEQFF

j_call: TRBJ2-7
v_call: TRBV28
cdr3_aa: CASTPRDRLYEQYF

j_call: TRBJ2-5
v_call: TRBV21-1
cdr3_aa: CASIKSGTDQETQYF

j_call: TRBJ1-6
v_call: TRBV5-1
cdr3_aa: CASSFRGQFDNSPLHF

j_call: TRBJ1-4
v_call: TRBV12-3/TRBV12-4
cdr3_aa: CASSPLKREKLFF

j_call: TRBJ2-1
v_call: TRBV28
cdr3_aa: CASSWEGTSYNEQFF

j_call: TRBJ1-4
v_call: TRBV6-2/TRBV6-3
cdr3_aa: CASSPRTGSNEKLFF

j_call: TRBJ1-2
v_call: TRBV12-3/TRBV12-4
cdr3_aa: CASSPLNGYTF

j_call: TRBJ1-6
v_call: TRBV16
cdr3_aa: CASSQLLSGGSPLHF

j_call: TRBJ1-5
v_call: TRBV18
cdr3_aa: CASCEGENQPQHF